These T cell receptor beta chains were read from a single sample in a study of T cells in Graves' hyperthyroidism and ophthalmopathy. MiXCR, run by TCRdb on the multiplex PCR reads, gives a single entry per CDR3 protein. The table has 94,000 or so distinct CDR3 sequences, 51% seen once. The sequenced sample was blood. Receptors were obtained from a woman aged 40 to 50 with Graves' hyperthyroidism. Each CDR3 is given with its conserved first and last residue. The order of the fields is V gene, clone size, D gene, J gene, CDR3 protein, CDR3 DNA. A D gene is named only where the DNA matches it firmly. The listing skips clone size in some rows; elsewhere it reads once, few, many or a size class.

TRBV6-5	-	-	TRBJ2-3	CASSVLPQAGDTQYF	TGTGCCAGCAGTGTCCTCCCCCAGGCGGGAGATACGCAGTATTTT
TRBV29-1	many	-	TRBJ2-5	CSVEGLAVRQETQYF	TGCAGCGTTGAGGGTTTGGCAGTACGCCAAGAGACCCAGTACTTC
TRBV29-1	few	-	TRBJ2-6	CSSVGAAGEAF	TGCAGCTCCGTAGGGGCCGCTGGGGAAGCTTTC
TRBV20-1	many	-	TRBJ2-7	CSAGRQAGISYEQYF	TGCAGTGCAGGTCGACAGGCCGGTATCTCCTACGAGCAGTACTTC
TRBV20-1	-	-	TRBJ2-7	CSARDRGGRSSYEQYF	TGCAGTGCTAGAGATCGTGGAGGGAGAAGCTCCTACGAGCAGTACTTC
TRBV2	-	TRBD2	TRBJ2-7	CASSEIGLAATTYEQYF	TGTGCCAGCAGTGAAATAGGACTAGCGGCTACCACCTACGAGCAGTACTTC
TRBV10-3	-	-	TRBJ1-1	CAISSRSGTEAFF	TGTGCCATCAGTAGCCGCAGTGGCACTGAAGCTTTCTTT
TRBV29-1	few	TRBD1	TRBJ1-2	CSYDTGAYGYTF	TGCAGCTACGACACAGGGGCCTATGGCTACACCTTC
TRBV7-9	many	-	TRBJ1-1	CASSYRGAAEAFF	TGTGCCAGCAGCTATCGTGGGGCTGCTGAAGCTTTCTTT
TRBV7-2	-	-	TRBJ1-6	CASSQADSAGPPLHF	TGTGCCAGCAGCCAAGCGGACAGCGCGGGGCCACCCCTCCACTTT
TRBV10-3	-	TRBD2	TRBJ2-6	CAISDVAGVANVLTF	TGTGCCATCAGTGACGTAGCGGGAGTGGCCAACGTCCTGACTTTC
TRBV5-1	few	-	TRBJ2-2	CASSTGTYNTGELYF	TGCGCCAGCAGCACCGGGACGTACAACACCGGGGAGCTGTACTTC
TRBV19	-	TRBD1	TRBJ1-1	CASTRQGLETEAFF	TGTGCCAGTACCCGACAGGGATTGGAAACTGAAGCTTTCTTT
TRBV9	-	TRBD2	TRBJ2-3	CASTRGGEDTQYF	TGTGCCAGCACCCGGGGGGGAGAAGATACGCAGTATTTT
TRBV9	-	-	TRBJ1-5	CASRGEGGDAYKPQHF	TGTGCCAGCAGAGGTGAAGGGGGGGACGCCTATAAGCCCCAGCATTTT
TRBV29-1	medium-sized	TRBD2	TRBJ2-5	CSVEREGSETQYF	TGCAGCGTTGAGCGGGAGGGATCGGAGACCCAGTACTTC
TRBV2	few	TRBD2	TRBJ2-7	CASSVVAGDGEQYF	TGTGCCAGCAGTGTTGTAGCGGGAGATGGCGAGCAGTACTTC
TRBV7-9	-	-	TRBJ2-2	CASSSTSGELFF	TGTGCCAGCAGCTCCACCAGCGGGGAGCTGTTTTTT
TRBV29-1	few	-	TRBJ2-6	CSGGAVSGANVLTF	TGCAGCGGGGGAGCGGTGTCGGGGGCCAACGTCCTGACTTTC
TRBV7-9	once	TRBD1	TRBJ1-2	CASSLQGAVGYTF	TGTGCCAGCAGTCTGCAGGGGGCTGTGGGCTACACCTTC
TRBV7-9	-	-	TRBJ1-2	CASSFGQYYGYTF	TGTGCCAGCAGCTTCGGGCAGTACTATGGCTACACCTTC
TRBV20-1	once	-	TRBJ2-6	CSAVPDSGANVLTF	TGCAGTGCTGTTCCGGACTCTGGGGCCAACGTCCTGACTTTC
TRBV6-6	-	-	TRBJ2-7	CASTLHPWLPYEQYF	TGTGCCAGCACCCTACACCCGTGGTTGCCCTACGAGCAGTACTTC
TRBV5-4	many	-	TRBJ2-5	CASSLAETQYF	TGTGCCAGCAGCTTGGCAGAGACCCAGTACTTC
TRBV7-9	-	-	TRBJ2-7	CASSLVPGFYEQYF	TGTGCCAGCAGCTTAGTTCCGGGGTTCTACGAGCAGTACTTC
TRBV11-3	-	TRBD1	TRBJ1-4	CASSLGDREKKLFF	TGTGCCAGCAGCTTAGGGGACAGAGAAAAAAAACTGTTTTTT
TRBV7-2	-	-	TRBJ1-5	CASSRTQGWETQHF	TGTGCCAGCAGCAGAACGCAGGGGTGGGAGACCCAGCATTTT
TRBV20-1	many	-	TRBJ2-7	CSASRGSATYEQYF	TGCAGTGCTAGTAGGGGTAGCGCAACCTACGAGCAGTACTTC
TRBV2	-	-	TRBJ1-5	CASSHQPQGGETQHF	TGTGCCAGCAGCCATCAGCCCCAGGGTGGGGAGACCCAGCATTTT
TRBV5-4	many	TRBD1	TRBJ1-1	CASSQNRGLRAFF	TGTGCCAGCAGTCAGAACAGGGGGCTCAGGGCTTTCTTT
TRBV2	many	TRBD1	TRBJ2-3	CASSLQGAMRTDTQYF	TGTGCCAGCAGTCTCCAGGGGGCGATGAGGACAGATACGCAGTATTTT
TRBV20-1	many	TRBD2	TRBJ2-2	CSASPSGRDTGELFF	TGCAGTGCTAGCCCCAGCGGGAGGGACACCGGGGAGCTGTTTTTT
TRBV4-3	-	TRBD2	TRBJ2-7	CASSPGTSGWTGDEQYF	TGCGCCAGCAGCCCAGGGACTAGCGGGTGGACCGGGGACGAGCAGTACTTC
TRBV2	many	-	TRBJ1-2	CASSEGGPGHFYGYTF	TGTGCCAGCAGTGAAGGAGGTCCGGGACACTTCTATGGCTACACCTTC
TRBV10-2	-	-	TRBJ2-5	CASSESTRDRLYQETQYF	TGCGCCAGCAGTGAGTCGACTCGGGACCGACTGTACCAAGAGACCCAGTACTTC
TRBV10-3	-	-	TRBJ1-2	CAIRGRHGGYTF	TGTGCCATCAGGGGACGGCACGGAGGCTACACCTTC
TRBV30	many	-	TRBJ1-1	CAWTPGAEAFF	TGTGCCTGGACCCCGGGGGCCGAAGCTTTCTTT
TRBV7-9	many	-	TRBJ1-1	CASSLTRDTEAFF	TGTGCCAGCAGCTTGACAAGGGACACTGAAGCTTTCTTT
TRBV20-1	-	-	TRBJ2-5	CSASDREGETQYF	TGCAGTGCTAGCGACAGGGAGGGGGAGACCCAGTACTTC
TRBV5-1	-	-	TRBJ1-2	CASSPATAYGYTF	TGCGCCAGCAGTCCGGCGACAGCTTATGGCTACACCTTC
TRBV10-1	-	-	TRBJ2-7	CARPTGLVSEEPVYEQYF	TGCGCCAGACCCACCGGGTTGGTTTCCGAGGAACCAGTCTACGAGCAGTACTTC
TRBV7-9	-	TRBD1	TRBJ1-5	CASRGTGEDQPQHF	TGTGCCAGCAGGGGGACAGGGGAGGACCAGCCCCAGCATTTT
TRBV15	-	-	TRBJ2-5	CAIFGGTVKETQYF	TGTGCTATATTCGGCGGGACAGTAAAAGAGACCCAGTACTTC
TRBV2	many	TRBD1	TRBJ1-2	CASGTALGTYGYTF	TGTGCCAGCGGGACAGCACTAGGAACCTATGGCTACACCTTC
TRBV15	-	TRBD1	TRBJ1-5	CATSTGQGAEGNQPQHF	TGTGCCACCAGTACGGGACAGGGGGCTGAAGGCAATCAGCCCCAGCATTTT
TRBV7-3	-	TRBD1	TRBJ2-6	CASSPDRASGANVLTF	TGTGCCAGCAGCCCCGACAGGGCTTCTGGGGCCAACGTCCTGACTTTC
TRBV29-1	many	-	TRBJ2-6	CSVASGANVLTF	TGCAGCGTGGCGTCTGGGGCCAACGTCCTGACTTTC
TRBV21-1	-	-	TRBJ2-5	CASSMTAGAEETQYF	TGTGCCAGCAGCATGACAGCGGGAGCCGAAGAGACCCAGTACTTC
TRBV7-2	-	TRBD1	TRBJ2-7	CASSQGQGPYEQHF	TGTGCCAGCAGCCAGGGACAGGGGCCCTACGAGCAGCACTTC
TRBV5-1	many	TRBD1	TRBJ1-4	CASSFGDRGSEKLFF	TGCGCCAGCAGCTTTGGGGACAGGGGGAGTGAAAAACTGTTTTTT
TRBV15	once	-	TRBJ2-5	CATSGGTAETQYF	TGTGCCACCAGCGGAGGGACAGCGGAGACCCAGTACTTC
TRBV6-4	many	-	TRBJ1-5	CASSDGTNQPQHF	TGTGCCAGCAGTGACGGGACAAATCAGCCCCAGCATTTT
TRBV15	-	-	TRBJ2-5	CATSSALRGETQYF	TGTGCCACCAGCAGTGCCCTTCGGGGGGAGACCCAGTACTTC
TRBV7-3	-	-	TRBJ2-5	CASSFVVETQYF	TGTGCCAGCAGCTTCGTGGTAGAGACCCAGTACTTC
TRBV12-3/TRBV12-4	many	TRBD2	TRBJ2-2	CASRAGLANTGELFF	TGTGCCAGCAGAGCGGGACTAGCGAACACCGGGGAGCTGTTTTTT
TRBV7-2	many	-	TRBJ2-7	CASSLGPPRDEQYF	TGTGCCAGCAGCTTAGGCCCCCCCCGGGACGAGCAGTACTTC
TRBV5-1	-	TRBD1	TRBJ1-5	CASSLEPSGTGTQPQHF	TGTGCCAGCAGCTTGGAGCCTTCCGGGACAGGGACTCAGCCCCAGCATTTT